Described below is a single TCR beta chain sequence and its context. This sample is part of a study of cytomegalovirus exposure and HLA in healthy donors. V lost 1 base, J lost 0 bases, and 10 bases lay in between. The length of the CDR3 is 14 residues. The germline V gene has CDR1 GTSNPN and CDR2 SVGIG (reference sequence). The primer mix had 60 Vbeta and 13 Jbeta primers. Sequenced by immunoSEQ multiplex PCR; TCRdb stores in-frame clones only, minus some. The sample has 160,000 or so clones; roughly 79% are singletons. The chain is built from TRBV30 and TRBJ2-7; the D gene is possibly TRBD2 (5 bases). Material: PBMCs. The TCR originated in a young man in good health and CMV-seropositive. The CDR3 protein is CAWSGRGSSYEQYF. CDR3 in DNA: TGTGCCTGGAGTGGTCGGGGTAGCTCCTACGAGCAGTACTTC.